Sequencing of this T cell receptor beta chain was carried out in a study of beta chain features in type 1 diabetes. Concerning this clone itself: What it binds is unknown.

Study results and caveats: TCRB CDR3s were moderately but significantly shorter in Type 1 diabetes patients in all four CD4+ subsets.

All of the isolated RNA was reverse transcribed, so expressed TCRB transcripts were sequenced. The repertoire was sequenced with immunoSEQ multiplex PCR; TCRdb's copy has only in-frame clones and lacks some. The sample carries about 650,000 clones, over 10% recorded once. Germline-derived CDR1 and CDR2 are SQVTM and ANQGSEA. The V end lost 3 bases, the J end lost 0 bases, and 5 bases lay between the germline ends. The CDR3 has 13 residues. Sequenced sample: naive CD4+ T cells from blood. The genes are TRBV29-1 and TRBJ2-2, with D hard to call. This sequence originates from a man aged 30 to 39 with type 1 diabetes. CDR3 DNA sequence: TGCAGCGTTGACAGCCCGAACACCGGGGAGCTGTTTTTT. This encodes CSVDSPNTGELFF.